Described below is a single TCR beta chain sequence and its context. As processed by the authors: How many nucleated cells were present was estimated from reference gene primer amplification. The data were produced by immunoSEQ multiplex PCR, yet TCRdb's version contains in-frame clones alone and is incomplete. V and J calls and clone size come straight from that table; D and trimming were deduced from the DNA. The top ten clones hold 13% to 15% of a sample with 57,000 or so clones, approximately 86% of them seen once. The data originate from a study of blood T cell repertoires in COVID-19. Across the whole study: Samples came from the United States, Italy and Spain, spanning acute and convalescent COVID-19. T cells, B-cell-depleted T cells, or PBMCs provided the cDNA or gDNA that served as material.

Germline assignment: CDR1 LNHDA and CDR2 SQIVND (reference sequence). With 6 bases removed from V and 4 bases from J, the gap between germline ends came to 9 bases. There are 12 residues in the CDR3. V and J are TRBV19 and TRBJ1-1; D may be TRBD1 (6 bases). This sequence was found in a human donor in a cohort sampled during active COVID-19. Specimen: peripheral blood. CDR3 region: CASSGRGTEAFF. CDR3 bases: TGTGCCAGTAGCGGCAGGGGCACTGAAGCTTTCTTT. Full variable domain (rest looked up from reference TRBV19 and TRBJ1-1): DGGITQSPKYLFRKEGQNVTLSCEQNLNHDAMYWYRQDPGQGLRLIYYSQIVNDFQKGDIAEGYSVSREKKESFPLTVTSAQKNPTAFYLCASSGRGTEAFFGQGTRLTVV.